The entry below gives a single T cell receptor (beta chain) sequence along with its context. The antigen is not known. This sample was included in a study of T cell repertoires in cytomegalovirus infection. Overall study: Carrying CMV and the relevant HLA type showed in public TCR beta signatures.

TCRdb redid the calling of the reads with MiXCR, one entry per CDR3 protein. The repertoire consists of roughly 990,000 distinct CDR3 sequences, with 31% occurring once and the leading ten covering roughly 13%. CDR3 length equals 11 residues. The V gene lost 7 bases and the J gene lost 2 bases, with 6 bases spanning the gap. Germline CDR1 reads MNHEY; CDR2 reads SVGEGT. This sequence was found in a human donor in good health (CMV status not recorded). Some clones in this sample may be carry-over from other donors' samples. Here the sequenced sample was cultured CD8+ T cells from PBMCs, taken from culture after CMV antigen stimulation. The chain uses TRBV6-2 or TRBV6-3 and TRBJ2-7; D unclear. This chain's CDR3 is CASKRTYEQYF. The CDR3 bases are TGTGCCAGCAAACGAACCTACGAGCAGTACTTC.